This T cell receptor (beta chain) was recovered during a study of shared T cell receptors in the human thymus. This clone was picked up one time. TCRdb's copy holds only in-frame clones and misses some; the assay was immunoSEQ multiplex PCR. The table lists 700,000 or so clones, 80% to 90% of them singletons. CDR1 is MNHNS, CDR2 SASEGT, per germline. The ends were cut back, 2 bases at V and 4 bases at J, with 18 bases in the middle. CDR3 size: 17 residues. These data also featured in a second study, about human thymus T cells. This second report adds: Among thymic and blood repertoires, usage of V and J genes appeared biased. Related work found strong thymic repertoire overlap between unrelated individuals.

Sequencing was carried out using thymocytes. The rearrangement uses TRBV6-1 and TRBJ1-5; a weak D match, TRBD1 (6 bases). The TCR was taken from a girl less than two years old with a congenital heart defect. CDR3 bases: TGTGCCAGCAGTGAATCCACCTCAGGGGTCACGAATCAGCCCCAGCATTTT. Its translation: CASSESTSGVTNQPQHF.